Sequencing of this T cell receptor beta chain was carried out in a study of blood T cell repertoires in COVID-19. Assay used: immunoSEQ multiplex PCR; TCRdb lists only in-frame clones, some missing. The sample holds approximately 270,000 clones, around 93% seen once. This CDR3 region has 17 residues. V was shortened by 1 base and J by 3 bases, with 16 bases between the two germline ends. Germline CDR1 and CDR2: MDHEN and SYDVKM. The material sequenced was PBMCs or T cells enriched from blood (not recorded which). The V gene is TRBV28, the J gene TRBJ1-3; no reliable D call. This TCR was recovered from a man in his forties or fifties who had been exposed to COVID-19. CDR3 protein: CASSLFSGPSIGNTIYF. CDR3 in DNA: TGTGCCAGCAGTTTATTTTCAGGTCCCTCTATTGGAAACACCATATATTTT.